The rows below give T cell receptor beta chains drawn from one sample of a study of T-cell reconstitution after alpha-beta-depleted transplantation in children. TCRdb called the PCR reads again in MiXCR, with one record for every CDR3 protein. The data show about 120,000 distinct CDR3 sequences, around a tenth seen once. Here the sequenced sample was PBMCs from the stem cell graft donor, taken from the stem cell graft. These receptors originate from a human donor who donated a stem cell graft to a child with acute lymphoblastic leukemia. Each CDR3 is given with its conserved first and last residue. Fields, in order: CDR3 protein, CDR3 DNA, clone size, V gene, J gene, D gene. A D gene is named only where the DNA matches it firmly. Expanded clones get a size class; other rows say once, few or many, or leave the size out.

CDR3aa: CASSLRGGSYGYTF
CDR3nt: TGTGCCAGCAGTCTCCGGGGGGGGTCTTATGGCTACACCTTC
abundance: NA
v_gene: TRBV6-1
j_gene: TRBJ1-2
d_gene: NA

CDR3aa: CASSSTAPGSNEKLFF
CDR3nt: TGCGCCAGCAGCAGCACCGCCCCAGGCTCTAATGAAAAACTGTTTTTT
abundance: many
v_gene: TRBV5-1
j_gene: TRBJ1-4
d_gene: NA

CDR3aa: CAWRWDRGGEQYF
CDR3nt: TGTGCCTGGAGGTGGGACAGGGGGGGCGAGCAGTACTTC
abundance: many
v_gene: TRBV30
j_gene: TRBJ2-7
d_gene: TRBD1

CDR3aa: CASSLDGSPTDTQYF
CDR3nt: TGTGCCAGCAGCTTGGACGGATCCCCCACAGATACGCAGTATTTT
abundance: NA
v_gene: TRBV5-4
j_gene: TRBJ2-3
d_gene: NA

CDR3aa: CASSLAGNSGYTF
CDR3nt: TGCGCCAGCAGCTTGGCAGGGAACTCTGGCTACACCTTC
abundance: many
v_gene: TRBV5-1
j_gene: TRBJ1-2
d_gene: NA

CDR3aa: CASSHRDGSYEQYF
CDR3nt: TGTGCCAGCAGCCATCGGGACGGCTCCTACGAGCAGTACTTC
abundance: many
v_gene: TRBV7-9
j_gene: TRBJ2-7
d_gene: NA

CDR3aa: CASSDRARTSTKNIQYF
CDR3nt: TGTGCCAGCAGTGATCGTGCAAGGACCTCTACCAAAAACATTCAGTACTTC
abundance: many
v_gene: TRBV25-1
j_gene: TRBJ2-4
d_gene: NA

CDR3aa: CATKGTVPPYEQYF
CDR3nt: TGTGCCACCAAGGGGACAGTTCCCCCTTACGAGCAGTACTTC
abundance: many
v_gene: TRBV12-3/TRBV12-4
j_gene: TRBJ2-7
d_gene: TRBD1

CDR3aa: CASSPFGGSSYNEQFF
CDR3nt: TGTGCCAGCAGCCCTTTTGGGGGGAGCTCCTACAATGAGCAGTTCTTC
abundance: many
v_gene: TRBV7-8
j_gene: TRBJ2-1
d_gene: NA

CDR3aa: CASSQRGTEQFF
CDR3nt: TGTGCCAGCAGCCAACGAGGGACTGAGCAGTTCTTC
abundance: many
v_gene: TRBV4-2
j_gene: TRBJ2-1
d_gene: NA

CDR3aa: CASSVGRYNVIRTDTQYF
CDR3nt: TGTGCCAGCAGCGTAGGGCGCTACAATGTGATACGCACAGATACGCAGTATTTT
abundance: many
v_gene: TRBV9
j_gene: TRBJ2-3
d_gene: NA

CDR3aa: CASSYATGGTEAFF
CDR3nt: TGTGCCAGCAGTTACGCGACAGGGGGGACTGAAGCTTTCTTT
abundance: many
v_gene: TRBV6-5
j_gene: TRBJ1-1
d_gene: TRBD1

CDR3aa: CASSPDVGQDALKNIQYF
CDR3nt: TGTGCCAGCAGCCCCGATGTCGGACAGGACGCTCTCAAAAACATTCAGTACTTC
abundance: many
v_gene: TRBV11-2
j_gene: TRBJ2-4
d_gene: TRBD1

CDR3aa: CASSLGQGKETQYF
CDR3nt: TGTGCCAGCAGCTTGGGACAGGGTAAAGAGACCCAGTACTTC
abundance: many
v_gene: TRBV7-9
j_gene: TRBJ2-5
d_gene: TRBD1

CDR3aa: CASSTSTTAVWRSNTGELFF
CDR3nt: TGTGCCAGCAGCACCTCGACTACGGCTGTGTGGCGTTCGAACACCGGGGAGCTGTTTTTT
abundance: many
v_gene: TRBV5-6
j_gene: TRBJ2-2
d_gene: NA

CDR3aa: CASSLRRRGSTNEKLFF
CDR3nt: TGCGCCAGCAGCTTGAGAAGGAGGGGCTCCACTAATGAAAAACTGTTTTTT
abundance: many
v_gene: TRBV5-1
j_gene: TRBJ1-4
d_gene: NA

CDR3aa: CASSTDRVGMFNYGYTF
CDR3nt: TGTGCCAGCAGTACCGACAGGGTTGGGATGTTTAACTATGGCTACACCTTC
abundance: many
v_gene: TRBV27
j_gene: TRBJ1-2
d_gene: TRBD1

CDR3aa: CASSQVSGGRGELFF
CDR3nt: TGTGCCAGCAGTCAGGTTTCGGGGGGGCGAGGGGAGCTGTTTTTT
abundance: many
v_gene: TRBV12-3/TRBV12-4
j_gene: TRBJ2-2
d_gene: TRBD2

CDR3aa: CASRPNYRGGTGELFF
CDR3nt: TGTGCCAGCAGACCCAATTACAGGGGCGGGACCGGGGAGCTGTTTTTT
abundance: NA
v_gene: TRBV28
j_gene: TRBJ2-2
d_gene: TRBD1

CDR3aa: CASSPTGNMYNEKLFF
CDR3nt: TGTGCCAGCTCACCGACAGGGAATATGTATAATGAAAAACTGTTTTTT
abundance: many
v_gene: TRBV18
j_gene: TRBJ1-4
d_gene: TRBD1

CDR3aa: CSVETGRYTEAFF
CDR3nt: TGCAGCGTGGAGACAGGGAGGTACACTGAAGCTTTCTTT
abundance: many
v_gene: TRBV29-1
j_gene: TRBJ1-1
d_gene: TRBD1

CDR3aa: CASRSLPGLAGGREQYF
CDR3nt: TGTGCCAGCAGGTCCCTTCCGGGACTAGCGGGGGGGCGCGAGCAGTACTTC
abundance: many
v_gene: TRBV7-6
j_gene: TRBJ2-7
d_gene: TRBD2

CDR3aa: CATTGQGYEQYF
CDR3nt: TGTGCCACCACCGGACAGGGCTACGAGCAGTACTTC
abundance: many
v_gene: TRBV11-2
j_gene: TRBJ2-7
d_gene: TRBD1

CDR3aa: CASSSRPGETQYF
CDR3nt: TGCGCCAGCAGCTCAAGACCCGGAGAGACCCAGTACTTC
abundance: many
v_gene: TRBV5-1
j_gene: TRBJ2-5
d_gene: NA

CDR3aa: CASSQSGGVVETQYF
CDR3nt: TGTGCCAGCAGCCAATCAGGAGGAGTTGTCGAGACCCAGTACTTC
abundance: many
v_gene: TRBV3-1
j_gene: TRBJ2-5
d_gene: NA

CDR3aa: CSVGSGRQGPYEQYF
CDR3nt: TGCAGCGTTGGATCCGGGAGACAGGGGCCCTACGAGCAGTACTTC
abundance: many
v_gene: TRBV29-1
j_gene: TRBJ2-7
d_gene: TRBD1

CDR3aa: CAWSDGDIQYF
CDR3nt: TGTGCCTGGAGTGACGGGGACATTCAGTACTTC
abundance: NA
v_gene: TRBV30
j_gene: TRBJ2-4
d_gene: NA